This TCR beta chain was sequenced during a study of CD8 T cells in ankylosing spondylitis. Study-level findings and limits: Blood from ankylosing spondylitis patients appeared to carry a characteristic roughly 8-variant TCR beta motif. In ankylosing spondylitis patients, matched synovial fluid reportedly showed significant enrichment of disease-linked clones.

It was by quantitative 5'-RACE with molecular barcodes that TCR beta libraries were made. TCRdb used MiXCR to reprocess the 5' RACE reads, holding one entry per CDR3 protein. The sample holds around 480,000 distinct CDR3 sequences, over 15% seen once. On this clonotype: Its antigen is currently unknown.

V was pared by 6 bases and J by 0 bases, with 15 bases of the junction left unmatched. Germline V gene data show CDR1 as SGHAT and CDR2 as FQNNGV. The CDR3 runs 19 residues. The genes are TRBV11-2 and TRBJ2-3; 10 bases match TRBD2. The source material was blood, either unsorted or a sorted T cell fraction (not recorded which). The source of this sequence is a male donor with ankylosing spondylitis. The CDR3 region is CASRGAGGTYPTSTDTQYF. In DNA form, the CDR3 reads TGTGCCAGCAGAGGAGCGGGAGGGACGTACCCAACAAGCACAGATACGCAGTATTTT. Using reference TRBV11-2 and TRBJ2-3 for the parts outside the CDR3, the full variable domain is EAGVAQSPRYKIIEKRQSVAFWCNPISGHATLYWYQQILGQGPKLLIQFQNNGVVDDSQLPKDRFSAERLKGVDSTLKIQPAKLEDSAVYLCASRGAGGTYPTSTDTQYFGPGTRLTVL.